The 14 T cell receptor beta chains below come from one sample, sequenced in a study of tumor-infiltrating lymphocytes in primary liver carcinoma (dated by TCRdb to about 2017). Without any cell sorting, total RNA and DNA were extracted together from roughly 20-30 mg of bulk tissue using the AllPrep DNA/RNA mini kit. Sequencing took place on an Illumina HiSeq 2500. A constant-region primer and ProtoScript II reverse transcriptase were used to reverse-transcribe TCRbeta-specific cDNA from roughly 0.55 ug total RNA. Construction of the TCRbeta libraries relied on three nested rounds of multiplex PCR, following a slightly modified ARM-PCR procedure. Each of the first two PCR rounds ran for approximately 11 cycles using multiplex TRBV1-TRBV30 forward primers together with a Cbeta reverse primer. TCRdb's own reprocessing of the public reads used fastp at Q25 and MiXCR and kept productive beta chains. Records with the same CDR3 protein are collapsed into one entry carrying the most frequent genes and DNA. The sample table holds 90,000 to 100,000 distinct CDR3 sequences, of which roughly 69% were seen once. Over 7.5% of the sample comes from the top ten.

Sequenced sample: liver tumor tissue from sampling region 5. What this sample's cell subset or site label stands for: tumor region T5, tumor centre. Receptors originate from a woman between 55 and 75 years old with primary liver carcinoma and hepatitis B virus infection.

On this clonotype itself: One end of the junction is discordant with germline, which a read error may explain. The gene calls are TRBV11-3 and TRBJ2-1; 7 bases fit TRBD2. The CDR3 has 17 residues. The germline gives CDR1 SGHNT, CDR2 YENEEA. The CDR3 is CASSLARGERDVDELFF. The CDR3 DNA follows: TGTGCAAGTAGCTTAGCTCGGGGGGAGCGGGATGTCGATGAGCTGTTCTTC.

Concerning this clonotype: Germline and junction disagree at one end, which may indicate a read error. The chain carries TRBV14 and TRBJ1-2; 8 bases align to TRBD1. Germline lookup yields CDR1 SGHDN and CDR2 FVKESK. The CDR3 loop spans 16 amino acids. CDR3 nucleotides: TGTGGCAGCAGTCCATACGACCAGGGGGCCGACTATTGCTACACCTTC. It specifies CGSSPYDQGADYCYTF.

A note on this clonotype: In this CDR3 the conserved last residue, phenylalanine or tryptophan, is missing, so a read error is likely. The rearrangement uses TRBV5-1 and TRBJ2-7, with a tentative D call TRBD2 (5 bases). Germline loops: CDR1 SGHRS, CDR2 YFSETQ. The CDR3 length is 15 residues. CDR3 amino acids: CSSSFNPGSDYEQYS. The CDR3 DNA is TGCTCTAGCAGCTTTAACCCCGGATCGGACTACGAGCAGTACTCC.

A note on this clonotype: A much larger clonotype is one base distant, so this may be a read error. The V call is TRBV6-2 or TRBV6-3, the J call TRBJ2-1; D might be TRBD2 (6 bases). The V gene's germline CDR1 is MNHEY and CDR2 SVGEGT. The CDR3 extends over 14 amino acids. The CDR3 bases are TGTGCCAGCAGTGTAGCGGCCTCCTACGATGAGCAGTTCTTC. Translated: CASSVAASYDEQFF.

Of note for this clonotype: This may arise from a read error, as a much more abundant clone is one base away. This chain joins TRBV28 and TRBJ2-2; D is possibly TRBD1 or TRBD2 (5 bases each). The CDR3 has 14 residues. The germline V gene encodes CDR1 MDHEN and CDR2 SYDVKM. The CDR3 DNA reads TGTGCCAGCAGTGACAGAATTAACACCGGGGAGCCGTTTTTT. It codes for CASSDRINTGEPFF.

V usage is TRBV4-1 and J usage is TRBJ1-5; possibly TRBD1 for D (5 bases). The CDR3 is made up of 16 amino acids. Trimming left V 6 bases short and J 3 bases short, with 18 bases between. CDR1 is MGHRA and CDR2 is YSYEKL in the germline V gene. Here the CDR3 DNA reads TGCGCCAGCAGGCAAATAGAGGGGAAGTCCAATCAGCCCCAGCATTTT. Translated, it gives CASRQIEGKSNQPQHF.

This clonotype appeared a few times. With a much larger clone just one base away, this may be a read error. The rearrangement joins TRBV6-2 or TRBV6-3 to TRBJ2-1; 10 bases align to TRBD2. CDR1 and CDR2 from the germline V gene are MNHEY and SVGEGT. Trimming took 6 bases from V and 8 from J; bases not matched to a gene: 10. The CDR3 covers 15 residues. CDR3 sequence: CASRPPASGGYEQFF. In DNA, the CDR3 is TGTGCCAGCAGGCCCCCCGCTAGCGGGGGCTATGAGCAGTTCTTC.

Note on this clonotype: One end of the junction does not line up with germline, which may come from a read error. The CDR3 region is CTSNLTASGANVLTF. The CDR3 bases are TGTACCAGCAACCTGACAGCCTCTGGGGCCAACGTCCTGACTTTC. This chain joins TRBV6-6 and TRBJ2-6, with D possibly matching TRBD1 (5 bases). CDR3 length equals 15 residues. Germline CDR1 reads MNHNY; CDR2 reads SVGAGI (reference sequence).

The table lists this clonotype with a few counts. This could be a read error, since a much larger clone is one nucleotide away. The chain recombines TRBV5-4 with TRBJ2-3, with 7 bases fitting TRBD2. The germline V gene encodes CDR1 SGHNT and CDR2 YYREEE (reference sequence). This CDR3 is 14 amino acids long. V lost 4 bases to trimming and J lost 0 bases; unmatched junction nucleotides: 2. The CDR3 loop is CASSSSGSTDTQYF. CDR3 DNA: TGTGCCAGCAGCAGTAGCGGGAGCACAGATACGCAGTATTTT.

Regarding this clonotype: This sequence may be a read error, since a much larger clone differs from it by one base. V and J are TRBV30 and TRBJ1-6; possibly TRBD1 for D (5 bases). The CDR3 totals 13 residues. The ends were cut back, 6 bases at V and 8 bases at J, with 14 bases in the middle. Germline CDR1 reads GTSNPN; CDR2 reads SVGIG (reference sequence). The CDR3 DNA reads as TGTGCCTGCAGGGCTCGGGTGGATTCACCCCTCCACTTT. Translated: CACRARVDSPLHF.

Turning to this clonotype: A much more abundant neighbour one base away suggests this may be a read error. V usage is TRBV7-8 and J usage is TRBJ1-6, with 9 bases identical to TRBD1. This CDR3 contains 15 residues. J gave up 6 bases and V 5 bases, and 5 bases lay outside the gene matches. Germline CDR1 SGHVS, CDR2 FQNEAQ. CDR3 nucleotide sequence: TGTGCCAGCAGCCCCCAGGACAGGGGTAATTCACCCCTCCACTTT. Protein sequence: CASSPQDRGNSPLHF.

The CDR3 DNA is TGTGCCAGCAGCCCGACCAAATACCGGGACAGGGGGGTCCAAGAGACCCAGTACTTC. Translating it yields CASSPTKYRDRGVQETQYF. This sequence joins TRBV28 and TRBJ2-5, with TRBD1 matching 11 bases. The germline V gene encodes CDR1 MDHEN and CDR2 SYDVKM. The trim removed 6 bases at V and 1 base at J, leaving 16 bases unmatched. The CDR3 sequence is 19 residues long.

In the case of this clonotype: The junction shows a germline mismatch at one end, possibly a read error. V gene TRBV4-1 combines with J gene TRBJ1-5, with 8 positions matching TRBD1. Germline V gives CDR1 MGHRA, CDR2 YSYEKL. The CDR3 totals 15 residues. CDR3 in amino acids: CVSSQVDRADQPQHF. The DNA of the CDR3 is TGCGTCAGCAGTCAGGTGGACAGGGCGGATCAGCCCCAGCATTTT.

By proportion, this clonotype is medium-sized. The gene calls are TRBV11-1 and TRBJ2-3, with 9 bases aligning to TRBD1. From germline, CDR1 is SGHAT and CDR2 FQDESV (reference sequence). V lost 4 bases to trimming and J lost 5 bases; unmatched junction nucleotides: 7. The CDR3 has 15 amino acids. Here the CDR3 DNA reads TGTGCCAGCAGCTCCCGACAGGGGGATGGAGATACGCAGTATTTT. Residues: CASSSRQGDGDTQYF.